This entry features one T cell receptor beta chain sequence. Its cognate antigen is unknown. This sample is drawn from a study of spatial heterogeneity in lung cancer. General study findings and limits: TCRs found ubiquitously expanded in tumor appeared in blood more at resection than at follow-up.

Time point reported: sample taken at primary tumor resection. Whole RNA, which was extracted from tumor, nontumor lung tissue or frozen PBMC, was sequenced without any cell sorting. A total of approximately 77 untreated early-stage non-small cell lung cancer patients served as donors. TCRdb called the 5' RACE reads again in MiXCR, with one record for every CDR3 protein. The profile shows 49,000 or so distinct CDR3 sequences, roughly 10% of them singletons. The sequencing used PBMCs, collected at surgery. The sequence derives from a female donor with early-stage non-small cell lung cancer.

The DNA for the CDR3 is TGTGCCAGCAGTGAACCTTCCGGGGGGTACAATGAGCAGTTCTTC. It is translated as CASSEPSGGYNEQFF. The chain uses TRBV6-1 and TRBJ2-1, with TRBD2 matching 7 bases. The V and J ends lost 2 bases and 4 bases, in that order; junction bases with no gene match: 5. The length of the CDR3 is 15 residues. The germline CDR1 and CDR2 sequences are MNHNS and SASEGT.